This T cell receptor (beta chain) was observed in a study of T cell repertoires in cytomegalovirus infection. The CDR3 loop spans 13 amino acids. Germline V CDR1 and CDR2: SQVTM, ANQGSEA. V gave up 7 bases and J gave up 4 bases; unmatched junction bases: 9. A note on this clonotype: Its antigen remains unknown.

General observations from the study: Identification of carriers of CMV plus the relevant HLA was achieved through cumulative public TCR beta family frequency.

Each CDR3 protein is one row after TCRdb ran MiXCR on the reads. The sample carries 200,000 to 250,000 distinct CDR3 sequences, roughly 12% recorded once. This sequence originates from a human donor in good health (CMV status not recorded). Some clones in this sample may be carry-over from other donors' samples. The chain recombines TRBV29-1 with TRBJ1-1; TRBD1 matches 7 bases. What was sequenced was PBMCs. The CDR3 here is CSGLPGQFTEAFF. CDR3 nucleotides: TGCAGCGGATTACCGGGACAGTTCACTGAAGCTTTCTTT.